What follows are 22 T cell receptor beta chains derived from one specimen sequenced in a study of graft-versus-host responses after intestinal transplantation. Researchers processed graft tissue to release intraepithelial and lamina propria lymphocytes. Profiling relied on immunoSEQ multiplex PCR, and the TCRdb table lists in-frame clones only, not all of them. The sample carries approximately 15,000 clones, 80% recorded once. The starting material was ileum tissue, obtained about 15 weeks after intestinal transplant. The receptor set was obtained from a human patient who received an intestinal transplant, so some T cells may come from the graft donor.

CDR3 coding DNA: TGTGCCAGCAGTCAAAGCGGGAGACGGCTATACGAGCAGTACTTC. Protein: CASSQSGRRLYEQYF. V usage is TRBV6-6 and J usage is TRBJ2-7, with TRBD2 identical over 8 bases. Germline loops: CDR1 MNHNY, CDR2 SVGAGI (reference sequence). J was trimmed by 4 bases and V by 5 bases; bases with no gene match: 10. The CDR3 contains 15 residues.

The chain carries TRBV6-1 and TRBJ2-5, with 8 bases identical to TRBD2. The J call could be wrong; TRBJ2-7 is a better fit for the DNA end. Germline V CDR1 and CDR2: MNHNS, SASEGT. CDR3 length equals 15 residues. CDR3 protein: CASRPVTAGDYEQYF. The DNA of the CDR3 is TGTGCCAGCAGACCAGTCACAGCGGGAGATTACGAGCAGTACTTC.

This clone showed up just a few times. The V call is TRBV7-2, the J call TRBJ2-7; D is uncertain. Germline V gives CDR1 SGHTA, CDR2 FQGNSA. This CDR3 has 13 amino acids. Trimming left V 6 bases short and J 0 bases short, with 9 bases between. CDR3 protein: CASSPSSSYEQYF. Written as DNA, the CDR3 is TGTGCCAGCAGTCCGAGTTCCTCCTACGAGCAGTACTTC.

The chain carries TRBV9 and TRBJ2-7; the D gene could be TRBD1 or TRBD2 (5 bases each). This CDR3 contains 14 residues. Germline CDR1 SGDLS, CDR2 YYNGEE. V was pared by 3 bases and J by 0 bases, with 10 bases between. CDR3 in DNA: TGTGCCAGCAGCGCGGGACGGTACTCCTACGAGCAGTACTTC. Translating it yields CASSAGRYSYEQYF.

The rearrangement links TRBV28 to TRBJ1-1, with a tentative D call TRBD1 (6 bases). The germline gives CDR1 MDHEN, CDR2 SYDVKM. The CDR3 loop spans 14 amino acids. Trimming pared 3 bases from V and 0 bases from J, leaving 8 bases between. The CDR3 loop is CASSFQGLNTEAFF. The CDR3 bases are TGTGCCAGCAGTTTTCAGGGGCTGAACACTGAAGCTTTCTTT. Full variable domain (remainder filled in from reference TRBV28 and TRBJ1-1): DVKVTQSSRYLVKRTGEKVFLECVQDMDHENMFWYRQDPGLGLRLIYFSYDVKMKEKGDIPEGYSVSREKKERFSLILESASTNQTSMYLCASSFQGLNTEAFFGQGTRLTVV.

The chain combines TRBV19 with TRBJ1-1; D is unresolved. The CDR3 loop spans 11 amino acids. Deletions cut 7 bases from V and 6 bases from J, with 9 bases between. Germline V gene data show CDR1 as LNHDA and CDR2 as SQIVND (reference sequence). Here the CDR3 reads CASMGRAEAFF. The CDR3 DNA follows: TGTGCCAGTATGGGTAGGGCTGAAGCTTTCTTT.

This clone is labeled as large (0.1 to 1%). Relative to the germline gene, one junction end is altered; a read error may explain this. This rearrangement joins TRBV7-7 to TRBJ2-5; D gene unclear. Germline V gene data show CDR1 as SSHAT and CDR2 as FNYEAQ (reference sequence). The CDR3 consists of 15 residues. The CDR3 region has the DNA TGTGCTAGCAGCGTCACCGGTCCTCCCGAAGAGACCCAGTACTTC. This codes for CASSVTGPPEETQYF.

In this sample, this clone turned up a few times. The V call is TRBV7-3, the J call TRBJ2-5; a possible D gene is TRBD2 (5 bases). V shed 5 bases and J shed 7 bases, with 14 bases lying between them. The CDR3 totals 13 residues. The germline V gene encodes CDR1 SGHTA and CDR2 FQGTGA. The CDR3 bases are TGTGCCAGCAGCCGATGGTCCCGGGGGACCCAGTACTTC. Translating gives CASSRWSRGTQYF. The full variable domain, its missing parts supplied by reference TRBV7-3 and TRBJ2-5, is GAGVSQTPSNKVTEKGKYVELRCDPISGHTALYWYRQSLGQGPEFLIYFQGTGAADDSGLPNDRFFAVRPEGSVSTLKIQRTERGDSAVYLCASSRWSRGTQYFGPGTRLLVL.

Only one count was recorded for this clone. The chain combines TRBV19 with TRBJ1-5, with 12 nucleotides matching TRBD1. Trimming at V came to 4 bases and at J to 5 bases, leaving 9 bases not matched to a gene. Per the germline V gene, CDR1 is LNHDA and CDR2 is SQIVND (reference sequence). The length of the CDR3 is 17 residues. The CDR3 DNA sequence: TGTGCCAGTAGTAATTGGGCGGGACAGGGGGCCGATCAGCCCCAGCATTTT. Protein: CASSNWAGQGADQPQHF. Combining the CDR3 with reference TRBV19 and TRBJ1-5 gives the whole variable domain DGGITQSPKYLFRKEGQNVTLSCEQNLNHDAMYWYRQDPGQGLRLIYYSQIVNDFQKGDIAEGYSVSREKKESFPLTVTSAQKNPTAFYLCASSNWAGQGADQPQHFGDGTRLSIL.

The genes are TRBV28 and TRBJ1-1, with 9 positions matching TRBD1. Germline trimming cut 5 bases from V and 1 base from J; bases unmatched to any gene: 5. The length of the CDR3 is 15 residues. The germline V gene has CDR1 MDHEN and CDR2 SYDVKM. The chain's CDR3 is CASSRDRGGNTEAFF. CDR3 DNA: TGTGCCAGCAGTCGTGACAGGGGGGGGAACACTGAAGCTTTCTTT. The entire variable domain, with the rest obtained from reference TRBV28 and TRBJ1-1, is as follows: DVKVTQSSRYLVKRTGEKVFLECVQDMDHENMFWYRQDPGLGLRLIYFSYDVKMKEKGDIPEGYSVSREKKERFSLILESASTNQTSMYLCASSRDRGGNTEAFFGQGTRLTVV.

This clone has more than one count but fewer than ten. The rearrangement uses TRBV11-1 and TRBJ2-7; 7 nucleotides match TRBD1. CDR3 length equals 13 residues. V shed 4 bases and J 4 bases; nucleotides not matched to a gene: 4. Germline values: CDR1 SGHAT, CDR2 FQDESV (reference sequence). The CDR3 DNA is TGTGCCAGCAGCTCAACGGACAGGTACGAGCAGTACTTC. It encodes CASSSTDRYEQYF.

The chain carries TRBV11-2 and TRBJ2-1; 9 bases fit TRBD2. V was clipped by 5 bases and J by 4 bases; unmatched bases: 3. In germline, CDR1 is SGHAT, CDR2 FQNNGV. The CDR3 contains 14 residues. The CDR3 bases are TGTGCCAGCAGCCCGACTAGCGGTTACAATGAGCAGTTCTTC. Its translation: CASSPTSGYNEQFF.

The V and J genes are TRBV5-5 and TRBJ2-4; 13 bases line up with TRBD2. The trim removed 1 base at V and 6 bases at J, leaving 4 bases unmatched. The CDR3 extends over 16 amino acids. Germline CDR1 SGHKS, CDR2 YYEKEE (reference sequence). CDR3 sequence (DNA): TGTGCCAGCAGCTTGATGAGGACTAGCGGGAGAAACATTCAGTACTTC. Translating gives CASSLMRTSGRNIQYF.

V and J are TRBV4-1 and TRBJ2-5; 11 bases agree with TRBD2. The CDR3 consists of 14 residues. Germline values: CDR1 MGHRA, CDR2 YSYEKL. Trimming at V came to 4 bases and at J to 3 bases, leaving 1 base not matched to a gene. The CDR3 sequence is CASSPLAGEETQYF. The CDR3 DNA reads as TGCGCCAGCAGCCCACTAGCGGGAGAAGAGACCCAGTACTTC.

The chain joins TRBV7-3 to TRBJ1-5, with D tentatively TRBD1 (5 bases). V was cut by 5 bases and J by 2 bases, with 13 bases left in between. Per germline, CDR1 SGHTA and CDR2 FQGTGA. The CDR3 contains 15 residues. The CDR3 loop is CASSDQGRRNQPQHF. CDR3 nucleotides: TGTGCCAGCAGCGACCAGGGAAGGCGCAATCAGCCCCAGCATTTT.

The CDR3 spells CASSEENTGELFF. DNA for the CDR3: TGTGCCAGCAGTGAGGAGAACACCGGGGAGCTGTTTTTT. The V gene is TRBV6-4, the J gene TRBJ2-2; no firm D call. Germline V gene lookup returns CDR1 MRHNA and CDR2 SNTAGT. CDR3 size: 13 residues. V lost 3 bases and J lost 1, with 3 bases in between.

V usage is TRBV10-2 and J usage is TRBJ2-3, with 10 positions matching TRBD2. V lost 4 bases and J lost 2; bases outside the gene matches: 3. CDR3 length: 15 residues. Germline V gene sequence: CDR1 WSHSY, CDR2 SAAADI. The CDR3, as DNA: TGCGCCAGCAGTGTCAGCGGGAGGGTCACAGATACGCAGTATTTT. The encoded protein is CASSVSGRVTDTQYF.

This clone was recorded once. V and J are TRBV18 and TRBJ1-3, with unresolved D. The CDR3 extends over 18 amino acids. CDR1 and CDR2 from the germline V gene are KGHSH and LQKENI. Trimming stripped 5 bases from V and 0 bases from J, with 20 bases between. CDR3 sequence: CASSSNPGYSSSGNTIYF. The CDR3 DNA follows: TGTGCCAGCTCATCAAACCCCGGTTATTCCTCCTCTGGAAACACCATATATTTT.

The chain links TRBV6-5 to TRBJ2-1; 8 bases fit TRBD2. Germline V gene data show CDR1 as MNHEY and CDR2 as SVGAGI. V gave up 4 bases and J gave up 2 bases; unmatched junction bases: 4. The CDR3 is 15 amino acids. This CDR3 reads CASSSGRGAYNEQFF. The CDR3 nucleotides read TGTGCCAGCAGTTCCGGGCGGGGGGCCTACAATGAGCAGTTCTTC.

V and J are TRBV7-2 and TRBJ2-1; D not certain. Trimming removed 5 bases from V and 15 bases from J, with 26 bases in between. CDR3 length: 15 residues. Per germline, CDR1 SGHTA and CDR2 FQGNSA. CDR3: CASSPHPTTARRRFF. The CDR3 bases are TGTGCCAGCAGCCCCCACCCCACTACTGCACGGCGTAGGTTCTTC.

This sequence joins TRBV5-6 and TRBJ2-1; 14 nucleotides align to TRBD2. The length of the CDR3 is 15 residues. J lost 8 bases, V lost 4 bases, and 5 bases had no gene match. The V gene's germline CDR1 is SGHDT and CDR2 YYEEEE. Written as DNA, the CDR3 is TGTGCCAGCAGCCATGGACTAGCGGGAGGAGATGAGCAGTTCTTC. Its translation is CASSHGLAGGDEQFF. Variable domain in full (rest from reference TRBV5-6 and TRBJ2-1): DAGVTQSPTHLIKTRGQQVTLRCSPKSGHDTVSWYQQALGQGPQFIFQYYEEEERQRGNFPDRFSGHQFPNYSSELNVNALLLGDSALYLCASSHGLAGGDEQFFGPGTRLTVL.

The chain employs TRBV7-9 and TRBJ2-7; no firm D call. In germline, CDR1 is SEHNR, CDR2 FQNEAQ (reference sequence). Trimming removed 5 bases at V and 6 bases at J, with 20 bases between. This CDR3 has 15 amino acids. The CDR3 DNA sequence: TGTGCCAGCAGCCCTGGTCGGGTCGGGTTGTTCGAGCAGTACTTC. This encodes CASSPGRVGLFEQYF.